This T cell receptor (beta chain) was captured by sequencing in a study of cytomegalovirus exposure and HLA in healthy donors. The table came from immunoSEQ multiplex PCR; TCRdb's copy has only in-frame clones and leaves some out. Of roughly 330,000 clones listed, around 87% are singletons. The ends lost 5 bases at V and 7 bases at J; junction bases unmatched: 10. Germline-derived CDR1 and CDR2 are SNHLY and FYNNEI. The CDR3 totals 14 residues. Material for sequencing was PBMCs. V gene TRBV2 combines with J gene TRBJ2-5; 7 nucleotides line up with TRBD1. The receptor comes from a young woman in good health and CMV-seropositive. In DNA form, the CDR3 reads TGTGCCAGCAGTTTCCGACAGGGAGAGGGGACCCAGTACTTC. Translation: CASSFRQGEGTQYF.